This T cell receptor (beta chain) was observed in a study of human T cells and chemical hapten exposure. Described time point: pre-sensitization, week 0. Stated treatment: therapeutic diphenylcyclopropenone sensitization with weekly scalp DPC. Blood collection took place prior to placing each patch test. It was from unfractionated whole blood that total RNA was extracted. Germline CDR1 reads SGHTA; CDR2 reads FQGNSA. This CDR3 is 14 amino acids long. Trimming cost V 1 base and J 8 bases, with 12 bases left between them. This clonotype came up many times. TCRdb independently ran MiXCR on the RACE reads; one entry per CDR3 protein. The repertoire has about 260,000 distinct CDR3 sequences, more than 6.5% of them found once; the top ten carry 2% to 3%.

This material consisted of whole blood, taken in connection with sensitization to the hapten diphenylcyclopropenone (DPC). The source of this sequence is a woman in her forties with alopecia areata. Some clones in this sample may be carry-over from other donors' samples. This sequence joins TRBV7-2 and TRBJ2-1; TRBD2 is a possible D gene (5 bases). The CDR3 here is CASSLELVFHEQFF. In DNA form, the CDR3 reads TGTGCCAGCAGCTTAGAACTAGTTTTCCATGAGCAGTTCTTC.